Listed here are 5 T cell receptor beta chains from one sample, sequenced in a study of T cell repertoires in ileal Crohn's disease. The time point is: neoterminal ileum biopsy at postoperative endoscopy, about 6 months after surgery. Sequencing used immunoSEQ multiplex PCR; TCRdb keeps in-frame clones, though not all of them. The sample shows 12,000 or so clones, around two thirds of them seen only once. Input material: ileal tissue. The receptors were gathered from an adult with Crohn's disease.

The V and J genes are TRBV20-1 and TRBJ1-1, with unresolved D. The V gene's germline CDR1 is DFQATT and CDR2 SNEGSKA (reference sequence). CDR3 length: 11 residues. V shed 7 bases and J shed 0 bases, with 6 bases lying between them. This CDR3 reads CSEHLNTEAFF. The CDR3 DNA sequence: TGCAGTGAACACCTGAACACTGAAGCTTTCTTT.

V is TRBV30 and J is TRBJ2-2; D is possibly TRBD1 or TRBD2 (6 bases each). The CDR3 covers 18 residues. V lost 3 bases, J lost 7 bases, and 27 bases lay in between. The V gene's germline CDR1 is GTSNPN and CDR2 SVGIG (reference sequence). The CDR3 coding sequence is TGTGCCTGGAGCCTTGGAATTAAAGGGGGGCTTAAAGTCGGGGAGCTGTTTTTT. Translating gives CAWSLGIKGGLKVGELFF.

This chain links TRBV10-3 with TRBJ2-5; TRBD2 matches at 12 bases. This CDR3 region has 15 residues. Germline assignment: CDR1 ENHRY and CDR2 SYGVKD. Trimming cost V 6 bases and J 5 bases; bases outside gene matches: 7. CDR3 sequence (DNA): TGTGCCATCAGCGCTAGCGGGGGGGCCTGGGAGACCCAGTACTTC. The encoded protein is CAISASGGAWETQYF.

J is TRBJ2-7 and V is TRBV7-2; 8 positions agree with TRBD1. CDR3 length: 14 amino acids. Trimming removed 8 bases from V and 7 bases from J; junction bases left unmatched: 13. Germline CDR1 reads SGHTA; CDR2 reads FQGNSA. This CDR3 reads CASSGQQGAGEQYF. The CDR3 DNA follows: TGTGCCAGCTCAGGTCAGCAGGGGGCAGGGGAGCAGTACTTC.

The chain combines TRBV7-8 with TRBJ2-1, with 7 bases lining up with TRBD2. The ends lost 5 bases at V and 3 bases at J; junction bases unmatched: 7. The CDR3 has 15 amino acids. Looked up from germline, CDR1 is SGHVS and CDR2 is FQNEAQ. The chain's CDR3 is CASSPTGGGYNEQFF. CDR3 in DNA: TGTGCCAGCAGCCCCACGGGCGGGGGCTACAATGAGCAGTTCTTC.